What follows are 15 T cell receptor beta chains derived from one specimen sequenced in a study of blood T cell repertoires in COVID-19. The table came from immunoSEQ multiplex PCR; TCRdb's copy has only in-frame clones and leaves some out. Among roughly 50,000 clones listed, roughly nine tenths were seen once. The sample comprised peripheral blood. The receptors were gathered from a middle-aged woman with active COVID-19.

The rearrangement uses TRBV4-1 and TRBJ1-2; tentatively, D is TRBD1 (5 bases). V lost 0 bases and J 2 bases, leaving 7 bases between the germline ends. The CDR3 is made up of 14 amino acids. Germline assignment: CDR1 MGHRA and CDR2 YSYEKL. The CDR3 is CASSQERGNYGYTF. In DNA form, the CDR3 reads TGCGCCAGCAGCCAAGAAAGGGGAAACTATGGCTACACCTTC.

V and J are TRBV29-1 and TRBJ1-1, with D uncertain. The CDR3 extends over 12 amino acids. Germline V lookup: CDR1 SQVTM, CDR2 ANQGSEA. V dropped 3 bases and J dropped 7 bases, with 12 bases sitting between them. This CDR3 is CSVEFHRDEAFF. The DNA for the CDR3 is TGCAGCGTTGAGTTCCACCGGGATGAAGCTTTCTTT.

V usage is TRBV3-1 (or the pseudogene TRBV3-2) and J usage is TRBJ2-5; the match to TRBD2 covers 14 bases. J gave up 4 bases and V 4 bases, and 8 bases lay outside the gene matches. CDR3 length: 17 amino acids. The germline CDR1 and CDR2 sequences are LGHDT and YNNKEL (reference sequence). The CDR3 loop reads CASSPPGLAGDLETQYF. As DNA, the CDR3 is TGTGCCAGCAGCCCCCCGGGACTAGCGGGAGACCTAGAGACCCAGTACTTC.

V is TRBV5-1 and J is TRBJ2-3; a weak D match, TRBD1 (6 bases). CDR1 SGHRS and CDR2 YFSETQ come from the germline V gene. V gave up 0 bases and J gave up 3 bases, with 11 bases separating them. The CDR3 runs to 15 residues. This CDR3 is CASSLEGTLTDTQYF. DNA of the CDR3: TGCGCCAGCAGCTTGGAAGGGACACTAACAGATACGCAGTATTTT.

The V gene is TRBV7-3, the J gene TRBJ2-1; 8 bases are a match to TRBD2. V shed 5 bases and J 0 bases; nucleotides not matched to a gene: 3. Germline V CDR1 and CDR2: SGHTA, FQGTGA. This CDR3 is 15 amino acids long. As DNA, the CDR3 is TGTGCCAGCAGCCCGACTAGCGTCTCCTACAATGAGCAGTTCTTC. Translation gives CASSPTSVSYNEQFF.

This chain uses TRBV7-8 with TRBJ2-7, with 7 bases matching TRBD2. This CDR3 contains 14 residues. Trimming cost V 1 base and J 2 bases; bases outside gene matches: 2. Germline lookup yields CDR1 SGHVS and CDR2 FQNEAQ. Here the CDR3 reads CASSLGGGPYEQYF. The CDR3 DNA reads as TGTGCCAGCAGCTTAGGGGGGGGTCCCTACGAGCAGTACTTC.

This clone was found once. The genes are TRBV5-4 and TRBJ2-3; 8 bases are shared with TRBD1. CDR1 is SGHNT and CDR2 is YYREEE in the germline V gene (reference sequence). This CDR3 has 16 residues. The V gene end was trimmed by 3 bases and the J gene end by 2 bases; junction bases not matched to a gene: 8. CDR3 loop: CASSWGRDRLTDTQYF. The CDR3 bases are TGTGCCAGCAGCTGGGGGCGGGACAGGCTCACAGATACGCAGTATTTT. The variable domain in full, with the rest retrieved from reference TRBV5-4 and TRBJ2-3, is ETGVTQSPTHLIKTRGQQVTLRCSSQSGHNTVSWYQQALGQGPQFIFQYYREEENGRGNFPPRFSGLQFPNYSSELNVNALELDDSALYLCASSWGRDRLTDTQYFGPGTRLTVL.

CDR3 coding DNA: TGTGCCAGCAGGAAGACAGGGGGCTATGGCTACACCTTC. Its translation is CASRKTGGYGYTF. This chain connects TRBV6-5 to TRBJ1-2; 9 nucleotides match TRBD1. The CDR3 length is 13 residues. Looked up from germline, CDR1 is MNHEY and CDR2 is SVGAGI. The V and J ends lost 6 bases and 4 bases, in that order; junction bases with no gene match: 3.

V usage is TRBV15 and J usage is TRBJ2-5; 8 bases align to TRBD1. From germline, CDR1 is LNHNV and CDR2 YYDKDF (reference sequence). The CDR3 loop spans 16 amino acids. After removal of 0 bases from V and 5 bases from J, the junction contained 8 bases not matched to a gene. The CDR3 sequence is CATSRDLDRVVETQYF. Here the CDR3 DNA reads TGTGCCACCAGCAGAGATTTGGACAGGGTTGTGGAGACCCAGTACTTC. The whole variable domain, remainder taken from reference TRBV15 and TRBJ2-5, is DAMVIQNPRYQVTQFGKPVTLSCSQTLNHNVMYWYQQKSSQAPKLLFHYYDKDFNNEADTPDNFQSRRPNTSFCFLDIRSPGLGDTAMYLCATSRDLDRVVETQYFGPGTRLLVL.

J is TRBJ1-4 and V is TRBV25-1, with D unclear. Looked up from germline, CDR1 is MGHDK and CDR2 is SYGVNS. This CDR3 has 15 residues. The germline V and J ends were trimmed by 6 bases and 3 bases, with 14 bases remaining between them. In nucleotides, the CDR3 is TGTGCCAGCAGGGACCCGAGCGGTGCTAATGAAAAACTGTTTTTT. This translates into CASRDPSGANEKLFF.

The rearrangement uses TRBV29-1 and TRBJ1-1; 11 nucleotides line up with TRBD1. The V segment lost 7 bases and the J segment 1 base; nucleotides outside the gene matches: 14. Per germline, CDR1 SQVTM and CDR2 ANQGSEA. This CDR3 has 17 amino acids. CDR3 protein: CSAWGRTGGEGNTEAFF. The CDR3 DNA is TGCAGCGCCTGGGGCCGGACAGGGGGCGAAGGGAACACTGAAGCTTTCTTT.

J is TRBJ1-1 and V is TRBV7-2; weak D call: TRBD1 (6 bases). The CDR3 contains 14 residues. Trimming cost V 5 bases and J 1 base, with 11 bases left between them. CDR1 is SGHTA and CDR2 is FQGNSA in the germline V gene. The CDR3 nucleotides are TGTGCCAGCAGCATACAGGGATCGAACACTGAAGCTTTCTTT. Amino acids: CASSIQGSNTEAFF.

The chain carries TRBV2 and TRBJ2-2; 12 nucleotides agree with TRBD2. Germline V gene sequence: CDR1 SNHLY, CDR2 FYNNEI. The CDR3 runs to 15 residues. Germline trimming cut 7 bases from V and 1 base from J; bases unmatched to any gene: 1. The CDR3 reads CASKGLAGNTGELFF. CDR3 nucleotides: TGTGCCAGCAAGGGACTAGCGGGGAACACCGGGGAGCTGTTTTTT.

CDR3 nucleotide sequence: TGTGCCAGCAGTGAACACACTAAAAACACAGATACGCAGTATTTT. Protein sequence: CASSEHTKNTDTQYF. This rearrangement joins TRBV2 to TRBJ2-3; D remains ambiguous. V dropped 2 bases and J dropped 2 bases, with 11 bases sitting between them. The CDR3 runs to 15 residues. Germline values: CDR1 SNHLY, CDR2 FYNNEI.

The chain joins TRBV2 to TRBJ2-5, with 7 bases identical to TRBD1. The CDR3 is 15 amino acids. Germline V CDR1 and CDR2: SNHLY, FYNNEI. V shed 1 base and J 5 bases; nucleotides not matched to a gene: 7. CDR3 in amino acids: CASSEGGQPSETQYF. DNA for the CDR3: TGTGCCAGCAGTGAAGGGGGACAGCCTTCGGAGACCCAGTACTTC.